This T cell receptor (beta chain) was recovered during a study of CD8+ T cells in alopecia areata. Overall study findings and caveats: Scalp clonality and expanded CD8+ clones among the top 100 fell significantly with tofacitinib. While tofacitinib was given, many expanded lesional clones persisted in scalp and blood.

With regard to this clone: Its antigen is unknown. The same CDR3 also results from other DNA sequences found in this sample.

Investigators isolated RNA and reverse transcribed it into cDNA to act as the sequencing template. Assay: immunoSEQ multiplex PCR; the TCRdb copy retains only in-frame clones and omits some. The sample consists of a few hundred thousand clones, 60% of them appearing once. The treatment here: oral pan-JAK inhibitor, 5-10 mg twice daily. After removal of 7 bases from V and 7 bases from J, the junction contained 5 bases not matched to a gene. Germline V gene data show CDR1 as SQVTM and CDR2 as ANQGSEA. This CDR3 is built from 12 residues. The J gene is TRBJ1-5, the V gene TRBV29-1; 9 bases are a match to TRBD1. The receptor's source is a human donor with alopecia areata. Here the sequenced sample was CD4+ T cells sorted from blood, taken around week 54, from a patient treated with tofacitinib. The CDR3 bases are TGCAGCGCACAGGGGGCTGGGCAGCCCCAGCATTTT. Protein product: CSAQGAGQPQHF.